A selection of T cell receptor beta chains follows, all from one sample in a study of blood T cells in healthy people across ages. A single record per CDR3 protein comes from TCRdb applying MiXCR to the 5' RACE reads. The data show 2 million or so distinct CDR3 sequences, around half seen once. Input material: blood. These receptor sequences come from a woman between 40 and 55 years old in good health. Each CDR3 is given with its conserved first and last residue. A D gene is named only where the DNA matches it firmly. Clone sizes are given selectively: once, few, many, or a class where the clone is expanded.

D gene,V gene,J gene,clone size,CDR3 protein,CDR3 DNA
TRBD1,TRBV5-1,TRBJ2-1,-,CASSLAQGGSYNEQFF,TGCGCCAGCAGCTTGGCACAGGGGGGCTCCTACAATGAGCAGTTCTTC
TRBD1,TRBV19,TRBJ2-7,-,CASSSVGTGLYEQYF,TGTGCCAGTAGTTCCGTAGGGACAGGTCTCTACGAGCAGTACTTC
-,TRBV7-9,TRBJ1-4,-,CASSSDSTNEKLFF,TGTGCCAGCAGCTCGGACAGTACTAATGAAAAACTGTTTTTT
-,TRBV7-2,TRBJ1-6,-,CASSLEMQGPNSPLHF,TGTGCCAGCAGCTTAGAAATGCAGGGCCCTAATTCACCCCTCCACTTT
-,TRBV5-6,TRBJ2-3,-,CACSFGTDTQYF,TGTGCCTGCAGCTTCGGCACAGATACGCAGTATTTT
-,TRBV12-3/TRBV12-4,TRBJ2-7,once,CADSALGNNEQYF,TGTGCCGACTCTGCCTTAGGGAACAATGAGCAGTACTTC
-,TRBV28,TRBJ1-2,-,CASLGSANYGYTF,TGTGCCAGCCTGGGGTCCGCTAACTATGGCTACACCTTC
-,TRBV6-5,TRBJ2-2,-,CASCRTGNTGELFF,TGTGCCAGCTGTCGGACGGGGAACACCGGGGAGCTGTTTTTT
TRBD1,TRBV20-1,TRBJ1-2,few,CSAKDRVGGYTF,TGCAGTGCCAAAGACAGGGTCGGAGGCTACACCTTC
-,TRBV27,TRBJ1-1,-,CASTRGGAAFF,TGTGCCAGCACCCGCGGGGGGGCGGCTTTCTTT
-,TRBV20-1,TRBJ2-7,-,CSARDAGKEYEQYF,TGCAGTGCTAGAGATGCGGGGAAAGAGTACGAGCAGTACTTC
-,TRBV12-3/TRBV12-4,TRBJ2-2,-,CASSPGTGTGELFF,TGTGCCAGCAGTCCTGGAACAGGGACCGGGGAGCTGTTTTTT
TRBD2,TRBV20-1,TRBJ2-5,-,CSARDSGGGYEQYF,TGCAGTGCTAGAGATAGCGGGGGTGGCTATGAGCAGTACTTC